This passage covers 17 T cell receptor beta chains from one sample sequenced in a study of cytomegalovirus exposure and HLA in healthy donors (dated by TCRdb to 2017 to 2019). Library creation used the immunoSEQ multiplex PCR assay. A mixture of 60 forward primers for TCR Vbeta segments and 13 reverse primers for TCR Jbeta segments was used in the multiplex PCR. TCRdb took over this immuneACCESS table, retaining in-frame rearrangements with V and J assigned. Such tables are incomplete; in checked studies, under half of the missing clones stem from an unresolved V gene, and the remainder is unexplained. Across this sample there are 200,000 to 300,000 clones, with approximately 78% seen only once. Less than 0.6% of the sample lies in the top ten. Sequenced input: PBMCs. The receptors come from a boy younger than 18 in good health and CMV-seronegative.

This chain connects TRBV11-2 to TRBJ2-7; 11 nucleotides line up with TRBD2. V lost 3 bases to trimming and J lost 2 bases; unmatched junction nucleotides: 3. The CDR3 spans 15 residues. CDR1 SGHAT and CDR2 FQNNGV come from the germline V gene. CDR3: CASSFGTSGAYEQYF. CDR3 DNA sequence: TGTGCCAGCAGCTTCGGGACTAGCGGAGCCTACGAGCAGTACTTC.

This clone was seen just once. This sequence joins TRBV7-9 and TRBJ2-1; tentative D call: TRBD2 (6 bases). The germline CDR1 and CDR2 sequences are SEHNR and FQNEAQ (reference sequence). V gave up 5 bases and J gave up 8 bases, with 22 bases separating them. The CDR3 runs 16 residues. CDR3 in amino acids: CASSPEGPRPGDEQFF. Written as DNA, the CDR3 is TGTGCCAGCAGCCCGGAGGGACCTCGACCTGGGGATGAGCAGTTCTTC.

The rearrangement links TRBV30 to TRBJ2-7, with 7 bases identical to TRBD2. J gave up 2 bases and V 5 bases, and 15 bases lay outside the gene matches. This CDR3 spans 16 amino acids. Germline CDR1 reads GTSNPN; CDR2 reads SVGIG (reference sequence). The chain's CDR3 is CAWAGMAGDRAYEQYF. CDR3 DNA: TGTGCCTGGGCGGGTATGGCGGGAGATCGGGCCTACGAGCAGTACTTC. The whole variable domain, filled in from reference TRBV30 and TRBJ2-7, reads SQTIHQWPATLVQPVGSPLSLECTVEGTSNPNLYWYRQAAGRGLQLLFYSVGIGQISSEVPQNLSASRPQDRQFILSSKKLLLSDSGFYLCAWAGMAGDRAYEQYFGPGTRLTVT.

The table lists this clone with a few counts. The rearrangement links TRBV4-2 to TRBJ2-5; possible D gene TRBD1, 5 bases. V was clipped by 4 bases and J by 5 bases, with 17 bases between them. The CDR3 contains 15 residues. The germline gives CDR1 LGHNA, CDR2 YNFKEQ. As DNA, the CDR3 is TGTGCCAGCAGCCCCAGGGAAACAGGATGGGAGACCCAGTACTTC. Its protein product is CASSPRETGWETQYF.

This rearrangement joins TRBV7-6 to TRBJ2-1, with D perhaps TRBD2 (5 bases). The germline V and J ends were trimmed by 3 bases and 0 bases, with 12 bases remaining between them. Looked up from germline, CDR1 is SGHVS and CDR2 is FNYEAQ. This CDR3 is 16 amino acids long. This chain's CDR3 is CASSLSLASSYNEQFF. In nucleotides, the CDR3 is TGTGCCAGCAGCTTGTCCTTAGCGAGCTCCTACAATGAGCAGTTCTTC.

The chain couples TRBV5-6 to TRBJ2-7; D is perhaps TRBD2 (5 bases). Germline V lookup: CDR1 SGHDT, CDR2 YYEEEE. Trimming pared 4 bases from V and 6 bases from J, leaving 14 bases between. This CDR3 comprises 13 residues. The CDR3 region has the DNA TGTGCCAGCAGCGACCCCGGGGTCCGCGAGCAGTACTTC. The encoded protein is CASSDPGVREQYF.

This clone was picked up one time. The chain recombines TRBV6-6 with TRBJ2-7; D may be TRBD2 (5 bases). Germline values: CDR1 MNHNY, CDR2 SVGAGI (reference sequence). This CDR3 is built from 12 residues. V lost 5 bases to trimming and J lost 4 bases, with 9 bases between them. The CDR3 protein is CASSHPGYEQYF. The CDR3 DNA reads as TGTGCCAGCAGTCACCCGGGGTACGAGCAGTACTTC.

The chain carries TRBV7-8 and TRBJ1-1; D unresolved. V lost 8 bases to trimming and J lost 0 bases, with 13 bases between them. The germline V gene has CDR1 SGHVS and CDR2 FQNEAQ. This CDR3 region has 14 residues. The CDR3 spells CASGGGSMNTEAFF. The CDR3 DNA reads TGTGCCAGCGGCGGAGGGTCCATGAACACTGAAGCTTTCTTT.

The J gene is TRBJ1-4, the V gene TRBV12-5; D uncertain. From germline, CDR1 is LGHNT and CDR2 FRNRAP. The V end was cut by 6 bases, the J end by 7 bases, with 9 bases between. The CDR3 sequence is 12 residues long. CDR3 DNA sequence: TGTGCTAGTGGCCCGGTTGGTGAAAAACTGTTTTTT. Protein: CASGPVGEKLFF.

The chain employs TRBV4-1 and TRBJ1-2; no firm D call. The CDR3 has 15 residues. Germline loops: CDR1 MGHRA, CDR2 YSYEKL. Trimming took off 6 bases at V and 3 bases at J, with 17 bases between the two ends. CDR3 nucleotide sequence: TGCGCCAGCAGTTCCTGGCGGTCCAAGGACTATGGCTACACCTTC. As protein: CASSSWRSKDYGYTF.

This clone has just a few counts. V usage is TRBV30 and J usage is TRBJ1-1, with a weak D call TRBD1 (6 bases). Germline CDR1 is GTSNPN and CDR2 is SVGIG (reference sequence). The germline V and J ends were trimmed by 3 bases and 7 bases, with 12 bases remaining between them. CDR3 length equals 12 residues. CDR3 region: CAWRGAWGEAFF. The CDR3 DNA reads as TGTGCCTGGAGGGGGGCGTGGGGTGAAGCTTTCTTT.

The chain carries TRBV29-1 and TRBJ1-1, with D perhaps TRBD1 (6 bases). V was shortened by 4 bases and J by 1 base, with 16 bases between the two germline ends. The CDR3 runs 15 residues. Germline CDR1 is SQVTM and CDR2 is ANQGSEA. CDR3 in amino acids: CSVGGWGGANTEAFF. The DNA for the CDR3 is TGCAGCGTTGGGGGGTGGGGGGGCGCGAACACTGAAGCTTTCTTT. The whole variable domain, filled in from reference TRBV29-1 and TRBJ1-1, reads SAVISQKPSRDICQRGTSLTIQCQVDSQVTMMFWYRQQPGQSLTLIATANQGSEATYESGFVIDKFPISRPNLTFSTLTVSNMSPEDSSIYLCSVGGWGGANTEAFFGQGTRLTVV.

The rearrangement joins TRBV4-2 to TRBJ1-2; 9 bases are shared with TRBD1. The trim removed 1 base at V and 7 bases at J, leaving 10 bases unmatched. The CDR3 consists of 16 residues. Germline loops: CDR1 LGHNA, CDR2 YNFKEQ. The CDR3 reads CASSQARDREYCGYTF. CDR3 coding DNA: TGTGCCAGCAGCCAAGCTCGGGACAGGGAATACTGTGGCTACACCTTC.

The rearrangement joins TRBV6-4 to TRBJ2-3; 7 nucleotides agree with TRBD2. V lost 3 bases and J lost 2; bases outside the gene matches: 5. CDR1 and CDR2 from the germline V gene are MRHNA and SNTAGT. The CDR3 contains 15 residues. The CDR3 region has the DNA TGTGCCAGCAGTGAAGGGCGGGAGCACACAGATACGCAGTATTTT. Translating it yields CASSEGREHTDTQYF.

V and J are TRBV5-6 and TRBJ1-4; D call uncertain. The V end was cut by 1 base, the J end by 0 bases, with 4 bases between. The germline gives CDR1 SGHDT, CDR2 YYEEEE. The CDR3 is made up of 14 amino acids. DNA for the CDR3: TGTGCCAGCAGCTTGCCCGCAACTAATGAAAAACTGTTTTTT. Translation: CASSLPATNEKLFF.

The rearrangement joins TRBV6-9 to TRBJ1-1; D remains unclear. The V gene lost 2 bases and the J gene lost 5 bases, with 18 bases spanning the gap. The CDR3 sequence is 16 residues long. The germline CDR1 and CDR2 sequences are MNHGY and SVAAGI. The CDR3, as DNA: TGTGCCAGCAGTTATACACCCTACCGGGGAAGTACTGAAGCTTTCTTT. Its translation: CASSYTPYRGSTEAFF.

This rearrangement joins TRBV2 to TRBJ2-7; tentatively, D is TRBD1 (6 bases). CDR1 and CDR2 (germline): SNHLY, FYNNEI. The CDR3 is 13 residues long. V lost 6 bases and J lost 0, with 9 bases in between. In DNA, the CDR3 is TGTGCCAGCAGCGACAGGAACTCCTACGAGCAGTACTTC. Translation gives CASSDRNSYEQYF.